These 19 T cell receptor beta chains were all obtained from the same sample, sequenced in a study of T cell repertoires in cytomegalovirus infection. No antigen has been assigned to these receptors. Each CDR3 protein gets one entry after TCRdb re-called the reads with MiXCR. The sample has about 700,000 distinct CDR3 sequences, roughly 30% seen once. The sample in question was cultured PBMCs, obtained from culture after CMV antigen stimulation. The receptors shown here come from a human donor in good health (CMV status not recorded). Some clones in this sample may be carry-over from other donors' samples.

Only a few counts were recorded for this clonotype. This chain joins TRBV7-6 and TRBJ2-1; TRBD2 matches at 9 bases. The V gene end was trimmed by 5 bases and the J gene end by 9 bases; junction bases not matched to a gene: 14. CDR1 is SGHVS, CDR2 FNYEAQ, per germline. The CDR3 spans 16 residues. CDR3 loop: CASSPVLNSRGGEQFF. In DNA, the CDR3 is TGTGCCAGCAGCCCTGTTCTCAATTCGCGGGGGGGTGAGCAGTTCTTC.

The rearrangement uses TRBV18 and TRBJ1-5, with D unresolved. CDR3 length: 14 residues. Trimming shortened V by 2 bases and J by 0 bases, and 5 bases separated the two germline ends. Germline V gene data show CDR1 as KGHSH and CDR2 as LQKENI. Written as DNA, the CDR3 is TGTGCCAGCTCACCAGCAGATAGCAATCAGCCCCAGCATTTT. Protein product: CASSPADSNQPQHF.

There are many counts of this clonotype. The rearrangement joins TRBV7-8 to TRBJ2-1, with 12 bases lining up with TRBD2. The CDR3 extends over 15 amino acids. Germline trimming cut 7 bases from V and 4 bases from J; bases unmatched to any gene: 5. CDR1 and CDR2 (germline): SGHVS, FQNEAQ. CDR3 sequence (DNA): TGTGCCAGCACCGATACTAGCGGGGGGTACAATGAGCAGTTCTTC. Protein product: CASTDTSGGYNEQFF.

This clonotype appeared a few times. The chain is built from TRBV5-1 and TRBJ2-5; D may be TRBD2 (6 bases). This CDR3 has 15 residues. Germline values: CDR1 SGHRS, CDR2 YFSETQ. Trimming removed 4 bases from V and 7 bases from J, with 20 bases in between. The CDR3 sequence is CASSTVPGTEGTQYF. CDR3 nucleotides: TGCGCCAGCAGCACAGTACCGGGAACGGAGGGGACCCAGTACTTC. Full variable domain (rest looked up from reference TRBV5-1 and TRBJ2-5): KAGVTQTPRYLIKTRGQQVTLSCSPISGHRSVSWYQQTPGQGLQFLFEYFSETQRNKGNFPGRFSGRQFSNSRSEMNVSTLELGDSALYLCASSTVPGTEGTQYFGPGTRLLVL.

The rearrangement joins TRBV5-4 to TRBJ2-4; D unclear. V was clipped by 4 bases and J by 0 bases, with 11 bases between them. Germline CDR1 is SGHNT and CDR2 is YYREEE (reference sequence). The CDR3 has 15 amino acids. The CDR3: CASSQFDLAKNIQYF. CDR3 nucleotide sequence: TGTGCCAGCAGCCAATTTGATCTAGCCAAAAACATTCAGTACTTC.

This clonotype has more than one count but fewer than ten. J is TRBJ2-3 and V is TRBV27; 11 bases are a match to TRBD2. Germline CDR1 reads MNHEY; CDR2 reads SMNVEV (reference sequence). This CDR3 comprises 16 residues. With V trimmed by 5 bases and J by 9 bases, 13 bases remained unmatched. CDR3: CASSPPVSGGERTQYF. CDR3 bases: TGTGCCAGCAGTCCGCCGGTTAGCGGGGGGGAGCGGACGCAGTATTTT.

The rearrangement links TRBV11-3 to TRBJ1-1; TRBD1 might be the D (6 bases). Germline-derived CDR1 and CDR2 are SGHNT and YENEEA. V was shortened by 3 bases and J by 4 bases, with 21 bases between the two germline ends. The length of the CDR3 is 17 residues. DNA of the CDR3: TGTGCCAGCAGCTTTCCGCTCACGGGCAGGGGTAGCACTGAAGCTTTCTTT. It yields the protein CASSFPLTGRGSTEAFF.

J is TRBJ1-4 and V is TRBV7-8; D gene unclear. Trimming removed 4 bases from V and 6 bases from J, with 9 bases in between. The CDR3 loop spans 13 amino acids. CDR1 is SGHVS, CDR2 FQNEAQ, per germline. CDR3 sequence: CASSSLTHEKLFF. DNA for the CDR3: TGTGCCAGCAGCTCCCTGACACATGAAAAACTGTTTTTT.

This clonotype was seen at least ten times. The CDR3 loop reads CASSLEVGRRTQYF. CDR3 sequence (DNA): TGTGCCAGCAGCTTAGAGGTGGGGCGTAGGACCCAGTACTTC. The chain uses TRBV7-2 and TRBJ2-5, with D possibly TRBD1 on 5 matching bases. The V end was cut by 1 base, the J end by 7 bases, with 13 bases between. The CDR3 totals 14 residues. CDR1 is SGHTA, CDR2 FQGNSA, per germline.

This chain joins TRBV7-9 and TRBJ1-1; D gene uncertain. Trimming pared 0 bases from V and 1 base from J, leaving 9 bases between. The CDR3 length is 15 residues. CDR1 is SEHNR and CDR2 is FQNEAQ in the germline V gene (reference sequence). The DNA of the CDR3 is TGTGCCAGCAGCTTAGCTCTGGGTCAGAACACTGAAGCTTTCTTT. Translated, it gives CASSLALGQNTEAFF.

In its sample, this clonotype was seen a few times. This chain links TRBV6-2 or TRBV6-3 with TRBJ1-1, with D hard to call. This CDR3 region has 14 residues. Germline V gene data show CDR1 as MNHEY and CDR2 as SVGEGT. V was clipped by 7 bases and J by 6 bases, with 18 bases between them. DNA for the CDR3: TGTGCCAGCAACAATCTGGGCCCGACCGCTGAAGCTTTCTTT. It encodes CASNNLGPTAEAFF.

The chain couples TRBV19 to TRBJ1-5; 7 nucleotides agree with TRBD1. The CDR3 has 18 amino acids. The J segment lost 0 bases and the V segment lost 5 bases, leaving 13 bases of the junction unmatched. Germline V CDR1 and CDR2: LNHDA, SQIVND (reference sequence). The CDR3 DNA reads as TGTGCCAGTAGTTCCTCACCTTTGACAGGGAATAGCAATCAGCCCCAGCATTTT. Amino acid sequence: CASSSSPLTGNSNQPQHF.

The chain links TRBV4-2 to TRBJ1-6; 8 bases map to TRBD1. This CDR3 is built from 14 residues. Germline lookup yields CDR1 LGHNA and CDR2 YNFKEQ. Trimming at V came to 1 base and at J to 8 bases, leaving 1 base not matched to a gene. CDR3 sequence: CASSQVQGDSPLHF. The CDR3 nucleotides read TGTGCCAGCAGCCAAGTACAGGGGGATTCACCCCTCCACTTT.

CDR3 DNA sequence: TGTGCCAGCTCACCCCGACTGACGGAGCTCAAAAATGAGCAGTTCTTC. Translated: CASSPRLTELKNEQFF. The chain carries TRBV18 and TRBJ2-1; D ambiguous. This CDR3 has 16 amino acids. V was shortened by 3 bases and J by 7 bases, with 19 bases between the two germline ends. The germline V gene has CDR1 KGHSH and CDR2 LQKENI. Combining the CDR3 with reference TRBV18 and TRBJ2-1 gives the whole variable domain NAGVMQNPRHLVRRRGQEARLRCSPMKGHSHVYWYRQLPEEGLKFMVYLQKENIIDESGMPKERFSAEFPKEGPSILRIQQVVRGDSAAYFCASSPRLTELKNEQFFGPGTRLTVL.

This clonotype occurred a few times. The chain has TRBV6-2 or TRBV6-3 and TRBJ2-3, with no clear D. Germline V gives CDR1 MNHEY, CDR2 SVGEGT. V was clipped by 0 bases and J by 1 base, with 8 bases between them. The CDR3 has 15 amino acids. The CDR3 DNA is TGTGCCAGCAGTTACTCGAGTACGGGCACAGATACGCAGTATTTT. Translated: CASSYSSTGTDTQYF.

This clonotype was recorded a few times. The rearrangement uses TRBV20-1 and TRBJ2-3; a weak D match, TRBD1 (5 bases). This CDR3 region has 14 residues. Germline-derived CDR1 and CDR2 are DFQATT and SNEGSKA (reference sequence). Trimming removed 3 bases at V and 4 bases at J, with 14 bases between. Here the CDR3 reads CSASVRARADTQYF. CDR3 in DNA: TGCAGTGCTAGTGTCAGGGCCCGGGCAGATACGCAGTATTTT.

This clonotype was counted only a few times. The chain joins TRBV7-2 to TRBJ2-1; a possible D gene is TRBD1 (5 bases). V was clipped by 2 bases and J by 6 bases, with 23 bases between them. The CDR3 spans 18 residues. The V gene's germline CDR1 is SGHTA and CDR2 FQGNSA. The CDR3 region is CASSLYPLAARQGNEQFF. As DNA, the CDR3 is TGTGCCAGCAGCTTATACCCCTTGGCCGCGCGGCAGGGCAATGAGCAGTTCTTC.

In its sample, this clonotype was seen a few times. The chain couples TRBV11-2 to TRBJ2-1, with a tentative D call TRBD2 (6 bases). Germline CDR1 reads SGHAT; CDR2 reads FQNNGV. The CDR3 runs 16 residues. V was cut by 1 base and J by 2 bases, with 12 bases left in between. The CDR3 loop reads CASSLVYSSAYNEQFF. Here the CDR3 DNA reads TGTGCCAGCAGCTTAGTCTACTCTAGCGCCTACAATGAGCAGTTCTTC.

This clonotype has a single count. The chain combines TRBV11-2 with TRBJ2-3, with D uncertain. Trimming pared 4 bases from V and 6 bases from J, leaving 8 bases between. This CDR3 is built from 12 residues. CDR1 is SGHAT, CDR2 FQNNGV, per germline. Written as DNA, the CDR3 is TGTGCCAGCAGCTCGTACGTGGATACGCAGTATTTT. The encoded protein is CASSSYVDTQYF.